The rows below give T cell receptor beta chains drawn from one sample of a study of T cell responses to AZD1222 COVID-19 vaccine. Method: immunoSEQ multiplex PCR; TCRdb's copy keeps in-frame clones and lacks some. This table holds about 200,000 clones, roughly 92% found once. This specimen was peripheral blood, taken 28 days after the second AZD1222 dose. These receptors came from an adult who received the AZD1222 COVID-19 vaccine. Each CDR3 is given with its conserved first and last residue. Fields, in order: D gene, J gene, V gene, clone size, CDR3 length, CDR3 protein, CDR3 DNA. The D gene is left open where the match is weak. Part of the rows lack a size; the others show once, few, many or a class for expanded clones.

>NA|TRBJ2-3|TRBV14|NA|18
CASSQDPSGYSVLDTQYF
TGTGCCAGCAGCCAAGATCCATCCGGCTATTCAGTGTTGGATACGCAGTATTTT
>TRBD2|TRBJ2-3|TRBV4-1|NA|15
CASSQVGGGTDTQYF
TGCGCCAGCAGCCAAGTGGGGGGAGGGACAGATACGCAGTATTTT
>TRBD2|TRBJ2-7|TRBV6-5|NA|14
CASSYYGTSGSATF
TGTGCCAGCAGTTACTATGGGACTAGCGGGAGCGCTACTTTC
>NA|TRBJ2-1|TRBV6-4|NA|13
CASSASGYNEQFF
TGTGCCAGCAGTGCCAGCGGCTACAATGAGCAGTTCTTC
>TRBD2|TRBJ2-5|TRBV4-1|NA|16
CASSPRLATYQETQYF
TGCGCCAGCAGCCCCAGACTAGCGACGTACCAAGAGACCCAGTACTTC
>NA|TRBJ2-7|TRBV11-2|NA|13
CASSLGVAYEQYF
TGTGCCAGCAGCTTAGGGGTAGCCTACGAGCAGTACTTC
>TRBD1|TRBJ1-3|TRBV7-9|NA|15
CASTTRQGTGNTIYF
TGTGCCAGCACCACAAGACAGGGGACTGGAAACACCATATATTTT
>NA|TRBJ2-7|TRBV5-1|NA|21
CASSRGGQGLGWGGSVYEQYF
TGCGCCAGCAGCCGCGGAGGACAGGGATTGGGCTGGGGCGGGAGTGTCTACGAGCAGTACTTC
>NA|TRBJ2-7|TRBV28|NA|16
CASSLIGQGHSYEQYF
TGTGCCAGCAGTTTAATTGGGCAGGGGCACTCCTACGAGCAGTACTTC
>NA|TRBJ1-1|TRBV19|once|13
CASGTWTLTEAFF
TGTGCCAGTGGCACATGGACCCTCACTGAAGCTTTCTTT